The rows below give T cell receptor beta chains drawn from one sample of a study of cytomegalovirus exposure and HLA in healthy donors. Method: immunoSEQ multiplex PCR; TCRdb's copy keeps in-frame clones and lacks some. The repertoire holds approximately 210,000 clones, with almost 90% as singletons. The sequencing sample was made of PBMCs. Receptor source: a young woman in good health and CMV-seronegative. The CDR3 runs from the conserved cysteine through the conserved F or W. Each record gives: V gene, J gene, clone size, D gene, CDR3 protein, CDR3 DNA. A D gene is named only where the DNA matches it firmly. Size is omitted from some rows. Given values are once, few, many or a class for expanded clones.

v_gene: TRBV10-3
j_gene: TRBJ1-2
abundance: NA
d_gene: NA
CDR3aa: CAISGTNYGYTF
CDR3nt: TGTGCCATCAGTGGGACAAACTATGGCTACACCTTC

v_gene: TRBV7-9
j_gene: TRBJ2-1
abundance: NA
d_gene: NA
CDR3aa: CASSPGAPYNEQFF
CDR3nt: TGTGCCAGCAGCCCTGGGGCGCCTTACAATGAGCAGTTCTTC

v_gene: TRBV30
j_gene: TRBJ2-1
abundance: NA
d_gene: NA
CDR3aa: CAWSQGQNNEQFF
CDR3nt: TGTGCCTGGAGTCAGGGCCAGAACAATGAGCAGTTCTTC

v_gene: TRBV9
j_gene: TRBJ1-1
abundance: NA
d_gene: TRBD1
CDR3aa: CASSATGAVNTEAFF
CDR3nt: TGTGCCAGCAGCGCCACAGGGGCGGTGAACACTGAAGCTTTCTTT

v_gene: TRBV5-6
j_gene: TRBJ2-3
abundance: NA
d_gene: TRBD2
CDR3aa: CASSLVSGGRNTQYF
CDR3nt: TGTGCCAGCAGCTTGGTTAGCGGGGGTAGAAATACGCAGTATTTT

v_gene: TRBV30
j_gene: TRBJ2-5
abundance: NA
d_gene: TRBD2
CDR3aa: CAWPMEREGQETQYF
CDR3nt: TGTGCCTGGCCAATGGAGCGGGAGGGCCAAGAGACCCAGTACTTC

v_gene: TRBV11-2
j_gene: TRBJ2-7
abundance: NA
d_gene: NA
CDR3aa: CASSLGGQPSYEQYF
CDR3nt: TGTGCCAGCAGCTTAGGTGGACAGCCCTCCTACGAGCAGTACTTC

v_gene: TRBV5-6
j_gene: TRBJ2-1
abundance: NA
d_gene: TRBD1
CDR3aa: CASSLGGQGRHEQFF
CDR3nt: TGTGCCAGCAGCTTGGGGGGACAGGGGAGGCATGAGCAGTTCTTC

v_gene: TRBV11-1
j_gene: TRBJ2-7
abundance: NA
d_gene: NA
CDR3aa: CASSLPGATYEQYF
CDR3nt: TGTGCCAGCAGCTTACCGGGAGCGACTTACGAGCAGTACTTC

v_gene: TRBV27
j_gene: TRBJ2-3
abundance: NA
d_gene: NA
CDR3aa: CASSLAAASTDTQYF
CDR3nt: TGTGCCAGCAGTTTGGCCGCGGCCTCCACAGATACGCAGTATTTT

v_gene: TRBV27
j_gene: TRBJ2-7
abundance: NA
d_gene: TRBD2
CDR3aa: CASSIGGQRGLHF
CDR3nt: TGTGCCAGCAGTATAGGCGGGCAGCGGGGACTACACTTC

v_gene: TRBV9
j_gene: TRBJ2-3
abundance: NA
d_gene: TRBD2
CDR3aa: CASSVDSGGSGDTQYF
CDR3nt: TGTGCCAGCAGCGTAGACAGCGGGGGAAGTGGAGATACGCAGTATTTT

v_gene: TRBV29-1
j_gene: TRBJ1-2
abundance: NA
d_gene: TRBD1
CDR3aa: CSAGTDPEGYTF
CDR3nt: TGCAGCGCCGGGACAGACCCTGAGGGCTACACCTTC

v_gene: TRBV2
j_gene: TRBJ2-2
abundance: NA
d_gene: NA
CDR3aa: CASSEAQPGTGELFF
CDR3nt: TGTGCCAGCAGTGAAGCTCAACCGGGAACCGGGGAGCTGTTTTTT

v_gene: TRBV5-1
j_gene: TRBJ2-7
abundance: NA
d_gene: NA
CDR3aa: CASSFAGNEQYF
CDR3nt: TGCGCCAGCAGCTTCGCAGGGAACGAGCAGTACTTC

v_gene: TRBV5-6
j_gene: TRBJ2-6
abundance: NA
d_gene: NA
CDR3aa: CASSPGSGANVLTF
CDR3nt: TGTGCCAGCAGCCCAGGCTCTGGGGCCAACGTCCTGACTTTC

v_gene: TRBV2
j_gene: TRBJ2-7
abundance: NA
d_gene: TRBD1
CDR3aa: CASSELAGGELDYEQYF
CDR3nt: TGTGCCAGCAGTGAATTGGCAGGGGGAGAACTGGACTACGAGCAGTACTTC

v_gene: TRBV6-1
j_gene: TRBJ2-3
abundance: NA
d_gene: TRBD2
CDR3aa: CASSEWVSTSGTSDTQYF
CDR3nt: TGTGCCAGCAGTGAATGGGTCTCGACTAGCGGGACTTCAGATACGCAGTATTTT

v_gene: TRBV28
j_gene: TRBJ2-1
abundance: NA
d_gene: TRBD1
CDR3aa: CASSSYRDSSYNEQFF
CDR3nt: TGTGCCAGCAGTTCTTACCGGGACAGCTCCTACAATGAGCAGTTCTTC

v_gene: TRBV6-5
j_gene: TRBJ2-7
abundance: once
d_gene: TRBD2
CDR3aa: CASSLAGGPNEQYF
CDR3nt: TGTGCCAGCAGTTTAGCGGGAGGGCCTAACGAGCAGTACTTC

v_gene: TRBV20-1
j_gene: TRBJ2-7
abundance: NA
d_gene: NA
CDR3aa: CSASSGYEQYF
CDR3nt: TGCAGTGCCTCCTCAGGCTACGAGCAGTACTTC

v_gene: TRBV13
j_gene: TRBJ2-5
abundance: NA
d_gene: NA
CDR3aa: CASSLLYQETQYF
CDR3nt: TGTGCCAGCAGCTTACTCTATCAAGAGACCCAGTACTTC

v_gene: TRBV10-3
j_gene: TRBJ1-2
abundance: NA
d_gene: NA
CDR3aa: CAISESRAGANYGYTF
CDR3nt: TGTGCCATCAGTGAGTCGAGGGCAGGGGCTAACTATGGCTACACCTTC

v_gene: TRBV28
j_gene: TRBJ2-7
abundance: NA
d_gene: NA
CDR3aa: CASRWTSSSYEQYF
CDR3nt: TGTGCCAGCAGATGGACAAGTAGCTCCTACGAGCAGTACTTC